A selection of T cell receptor beta chains follows, all from one sample in a study of shared clonotypes between healthy human individuals. Only in-frame clones appear in the TCRdb table, and some are missing; sequencing was by immunoSEQ multiplex PCR. Of about 1 million clones listed, around 76% were seen once; the top ten hold less than 1.5%. Sequencing was done on a sample of memory CD4+ T cells sorted from blood. The receptors were gathered from a man younger than 30 in good health. The CDR3 runs from the conserved cysteine through the conserved F or W. The order of the fields is V gene, J gene, clone size, D gene, CDR3 protein, CDR3 DNA. A D gene is named only where the DNA matches it firmly. Where a row states a size, it is once, few, many or the class of an expanded clone; other rows omit it.

v_call: TRBV4-1
j_call: TRBJ2-7
clone_size: .
d_call: TRBD2
cdr3_aa: CASSLWTAGTSGRGTYEQYF
cdr3_nt: TGCGCCAGCAGCCTATGGACAGCCGGGACTAGCGGGAGGGGAACCTACGAGCAGTACTTC

v_call: TRBV4-1
j_call: TRBJ2-7
clone_size: .
d_call: TRBD1
cdr3_aa: CASSQAGTGGYEQYF
cdr3_nt: TGCGCCAGCAGCCAAGCCGGGACAGGGGGCTACGAGCAGTACTTC

v_call: TRBV28
j_call: TRBJ2-5
clone_size: .
d_call: .
cdr3_aa: CASSLGGRETQYF
cdr3_nt: TGTGCCAGCAGTTTGGGGGGCAGGGAGACCCAGTACTTC

v_call: TRBV29-1
j_call: TRBJ2-7
clone_size: .
d_call: .
cdr3_aa: CSVGTTVGEQYF
cdr3_nt: TGCAGCGTTGGAACAACGGTCGGCGAGCAGTACTTC

v_call: TRBV14
j_call: TRBJ1-2
clone_size: .
d_call: .
cdr3_aa: CASSYSPDYGYTF
cdr3_nt: TGTGCCAGCAGCTATTCGCCAGACTATGGCTACACCTTC

v_call: TRBV5-1
j_call: TRBJ2-3
clone_size: .
d_call: .
cdr3_aa: CASSPGGVDTQYF
cdr3_nt: TGCGCCAGCAGCCCAGGGGGGGTAGATACGCAGTATTTT

v_call: TRBV9
j_call: TRBJ1-5
clone_size: .
d_call: .
cdr3_aa: CASSVGVGGAPQHF
cdr3_nt: TGTGCCAGCAGCGTAGGTGTCGGAGGGGCGCCCCAGCATTTT

v_call: TRBV27
j_call: TRBJ1-2
clone_size: .
d_call: .
cdr3_aa: CASSLLSLQTVRDDGYTF
cdr3_nt: TGTGCCAGCAGTTTACTATCCCTCCAAACCGTCAGGGACGACGGCTACACCTTC

v_call: TRBV7-6
j_call: TRBJ1-1
clone_size: once
d_call: .
cdr3_aa: CASSLVMGAAEAFF
cdr3_nt: TGTGCCAGCAGCTTAGTCATGGGGGCGGCTGAAGCTTTCTTT

v_call: TRBV7-9
j_call: TRBJ1-3
clone_size: .
d_call: .
cdr3_aa: CASSLGGWDVSGNTIYF
cdr3_nt: TGTGCCAGCAGCTTAGGAGGGTGGGACGTCTCTGGAAACACCATATATTTT

v_call: TRBV4-3
j_call: TRBJ1-2
clone_size: .
d_call: .
cdr3_aa: CASSHPDSYGYTF
cdr3_nt: TGCGCCAGCAGCCACCCTGACAGCTATGGCTACACCTTC

v_call: TRBV30
j_call: TRBJ2-1
clone_size: .
d_call: .
cdr3_aa: CAWSRGHNEQFF
cdr3_nt: TGTGCCTGGAGTAGGGGCCACAATGAGCAGTTCTTC

v_call: TRBV29-1
j_call: TRBJ2-2
clone_size: .
d_call: .
cdr3_aa: CSVTRGVGELFF
cdr3_nt: TGCAGCGTCACCCGTGGGGTCGGGGAGCTGTTTTTT

v_call: TRBV6-5
j_call: TRBJ1-2
clone_size: .
d_call: .
cdr3_aa: CASTQGLSGGYTF
cdr3_nt: TGTGCCAGCACCCAGGGGCTATCGGGTGGCTACACCTTC

v_call: TRBV30
j_call: TRBJ2-7
clone_size: .
d_call: .
cdr3_aa: CAWSRPGTALYEQYF
cdr3_nt: TGTGCCTGGAGCCGTCCGGGGACGGCACTTTACGAGCAGTACTTC

v_call: TRBV7-3
j_call: TRBJ1-1
clone_size: .
d_call: .
cdr3_aa: CASSLTTGMNTEAFF
cdr3_nt: TGTGCCAGCAGCTTAACGACAGGCATGAACACTGAAGCTTTCTTT

v_call: TRBV5-6
j_call: TRBJ2-7
clone_size: .
d_call: TRBD2
cdr3_aa: CASSLGLGGRAYEQYF
cdr3_nt: TGTGCCAGCAGCTTGGGCTTGGGCGGGAGGGCCTACGAGCAGTACTTC

v_call: TRBV19
j_call: TRBJ2-2
clone_size: .
d_call: .
cdr3_aa: CASSIRGAAGELFF
cdr3_nt: TGTGCCAGTAGTATAAGGGGGGCGGCAGGGGAGCTGTTTTTT

v_call: TRBV28
j_call: TRBJ1-1
clone_size: few
d_call: TRBD1
cdr3_aa: CASSRQGRRAFF
cdr3_nt: TGTGCCAGCAGCCGACAGGGACGGCGGGCTTTCTTT

v_call: TRBV7-9
j_call: TRBJ1-3
clone_size: .
d_call: .
cdr3_aa: CASSVIRGSSGNTIYF
cdr3_nt: TGTGCCAGCAGTGTAATACGGGGGTCCTCTGGAAACACCATATATTTT

v_call: TRBV9
j_call: TRBJ1-1
clone_size: once
d_call: .
cdr3_aa: CASSVEGNTEAFF
cdr3_nt: TGTGCCAGCAGCGTAGAGGGTAATACTGAAGCTTTCTTT

v_call: TRBV6-1
j_call: TRBJ2-5
clone_size: many
d_call: .
cdr3_aa: CASSEDAGPSRTRSETQYF
cdr3_nt: TGTGCCAGCAGTGAAGACGCAGGGCCCTCCCGAACCCGTTCAGAGACCCAGTACTTC

v_call: TRBV10-3
j_call: TRBJ2-7
clone_size: many
d_call: TRBD1
cdr3_aa: CAITDSAGQGIYEQYF
cdr3_nt: TGTGCCATCACCGATAGTGCGGGACAGGGGATCTACGAGCAGTACTTC

v_call: TRBV19
j_call: TRBJ2-1
clone_size: .
d_call: TRBD2
cdr3_aa: CASSILAGGPRNEQFF
cdr3_nt: TGTGCCAGTAGTATCCTAGCGGGAGGGCCGCGCAATGAGCAGTTCTTC

v_call: TRBV11-3
j_call: TRBJ2-3
clone_size: .
d_call: TRBD2
cdr3_aa: CASSWAGRGGTDTQYF
cdr3_nt: TGTGCCAGCAGCTGGGCCGGACGGGGGGGCACAGATACGCAGTATTTT

v_call: TRBV2
j_call: TRBJ1-3
clone_size: .
d_call: TRBD1
cdr3_aa: CASMLDGQGRNTIYF
cdr3_nt: TGTGCCAGCATGCTAGATGGACAGGGACGAAACACCATATATTTT

v_call: TRBV7-2
j_call: TRBJ1-2
clone_size: .
d_call: .
cdr3_aa: CASSFGQFLNYGYTF
cdr3_nt: TGTGCCAGCAGCTTCGGCCAGTTTTTAAACTATGGCTACACCTTC

v_call: TRBV2
j_call: TRBJ1-2
clone_size: few
d_call: TRBD1
cdr3_aa: CASSVTGGGKGYTF
cdr3_nt: TGTGCCAGCAGTGTCACAGGGGGCGGGAAGGGCTACACCTTC